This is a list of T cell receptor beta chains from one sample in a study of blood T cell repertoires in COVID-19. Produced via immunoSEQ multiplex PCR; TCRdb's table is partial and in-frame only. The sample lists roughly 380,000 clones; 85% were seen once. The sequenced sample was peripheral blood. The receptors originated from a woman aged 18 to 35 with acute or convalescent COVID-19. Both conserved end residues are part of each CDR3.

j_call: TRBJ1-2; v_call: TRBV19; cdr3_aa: CASSPGQDSFYGYTF
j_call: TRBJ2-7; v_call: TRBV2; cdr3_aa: CASSGDSRTYEQYF
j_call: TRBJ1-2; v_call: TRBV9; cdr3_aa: CASSVEGGGTGHYGYTF
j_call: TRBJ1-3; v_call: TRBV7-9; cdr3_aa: CASSPKRESSGNTIYF
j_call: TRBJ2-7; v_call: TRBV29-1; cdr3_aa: CSVSLWDRGNEQYF
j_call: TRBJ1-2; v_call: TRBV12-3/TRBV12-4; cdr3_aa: CASQGGGYTF
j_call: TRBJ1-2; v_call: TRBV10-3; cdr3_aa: CAISEVRDYGYTF
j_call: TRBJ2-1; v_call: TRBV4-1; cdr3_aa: CASSQDLQNEQFF
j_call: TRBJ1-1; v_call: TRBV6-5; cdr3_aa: CASSRTGGGEAFF
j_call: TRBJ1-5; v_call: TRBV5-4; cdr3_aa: CASSLDQGVHQPQHF
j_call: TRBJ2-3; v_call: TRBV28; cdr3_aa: CASSLNSGPDTQYF
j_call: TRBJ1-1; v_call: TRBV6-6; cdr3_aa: CASRGALNTEAFF
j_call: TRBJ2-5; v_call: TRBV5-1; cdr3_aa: CASSSGQGGRETQYF